This TCR beta chain stems from a study of cytomegalovirus exposure and HLA in healthy donors. This CDR3 has 13 residues. Germline V gene lookup returns CDR1 MDHEN and CDR2 SYDVKM. Trimming cost V 6 bases and J 0 bases, with 9 bases left between them. Using immunoSEQ multiplex PCR, the repertoire was profiled, and TCRdb retains in-frame clones only, with some absent. The table records approximately 300,000 clones, approximately 90% of them present only once. Worth noting for this clone: What it binds is not known.

General observations from the study: Cytomegalovirus-associated TCR beta chains were listed, numbering 150 to 200. A classifier reportedly called cytomegalovirus status with high sensitivity and specificity. Confirmation was obtained in vitro that a few CMV-associated chains are specific for CMV antigens. Rarity marked most TCR sequences, yet some public TCRs occurred in many donors.

The V gene is TRBV28, the J gene TRBJ2-7, with D possibly TRBD2 on 6 matching bases. This clonotype was sampled from a young woman in good health and CMV-seronegative. What was sequenced was PBMCs. DNA of the CDR3: TGTGCCAGCAGCCGGGACTTCTCCTACGAGCAGTACTTC. This gives the protein CASSRDFSYEQYF. The variable domain in full, with the rest retrieved from reference TRBV28 and TRBJ2-7, is DVKVTQSSRYLVKRTGEKVFLECVQDMDHENMFWYRQDPGLGLRLIYFSYDVKMKEKGDIPEGYSVSREKKERFSLILESASTNQTSMYLCASSRDFSYEQYFGPGTRLTVT.